This TCR beta chain was recorded in a study of blood T cell repertoires in COVID-19. Looking at the study overall: The samples span acute and convalescent COVID-19 from the United States, Italy and Spain. PBMCs, B-cell-depleted T cells, or T cells were the source of the cDNA or gDNA that made up the material.

With V trimmed by 6 bases and J by 1 base, 8 bases remained unmatched. This CDR3 is 15 amino acids long. Germline assignment: CDR1 SGHRS and CDR2 YFSETQ. As processed by the authors: It was from reference gene primer amplification that nucleated cell counts were estimated. Only in-frame clones appear in the TCRdb table, and some are missing; sequencing was by immunoSEQ multiplex PCR. D and trimming were read from the DNA, whereas the V and J calls and clone size are those reported in that table. Of about 110,000 clones in the sample, around 83% were seen once. The receptor was isolated from a woman of 80 years or more with active or convalescent COVID-19. The chain has TRBV5-1 and TRBJ1-2, with TRBD1 matching over 8 bases. The sequencing input was peripheral blood. The CDR3 loop reads CASTREQGDNYGYTF. The CDR3 coding sequence is TGCGCCAGCACCAGGGAACAGGGGGATAACTATGGCTACACCTTC.